These 17 T cell receptor beta chains share one sample of origin, sequenced in a study of T cell clonality in common variable immunodeficiency. Notes on the study in general: Fewer deletions and N-nucleotide insertions were reportedly seen in common variable immunodeficiency TCR beta sequences.

These TCRs are of unknown antigen specificity. Only in-frame clones appear in the TCRdb table, and some are missing; sequencing was by immunoSEQ multiplex PCR. Recorded here are just over 20,000 clones, with no singletons, and the ten leading clones hold over 2%. The sequenced material came from peripheral blood mononuclear cells. The source is a human donor with common variable immunodeficiency.

This clone was counted a few times. The read ends 3 residues before the CDR3 terminus; that terminus is restored from the germline J gene. The V and J genes are TRBV18 and TRBJ1-1, with 9 bases fitting TRBD1. J gave up 4 bases and V 4 bases, and 4 bases lay outside the gene matches. Germline V CDR1 and CDR2: KGHSH, LQKENI. The CDR3 is made up of 14 amino acids. CDR3 DNA, as far as it was read: TGTGCCAGCTCACGGGACAGGGAGGGCACTGAA. Its translation: CASSRDREGTE. The whole CDR3 region reads CASSRDREGTEAFF.

This clone was recorded many times. The CDR3 end is not reached by the read, which stops 3 residues before it; the germline J gene fills it in. The rearrangement links TRBV20-1 to TRBJ2-1, with TRBD2 identical over 9 bases. This CDR3 has 14 residues. V gave up 5 bases and J gave up 4 bases; unmatched junction bases: 6. The V gene's germline CDR1 is DFQATT and CDR2 SNEGSKA (reference sequence). The sequenced part of the CDR3 DNA is TGCAGTGCTCACGGACTAGCGCGATACAATGAG. It yields the protein CSAHGLARYNE. The complete CDR3 protein is CSAHGLARYNEQFF.

Comments on this clone: The sequenced fragment ends 3 residues before the CDR3 boundary, so the rest is inferred from the germline J gene. The chain joins TRBV10-2 to TRBJ2-1; 10 nucleotides line up with TRBD2. CDR1 and CDR2 (germline): WSHSY, SAAADI. The CDR3 spans 16 residues. The trim removed 2 bases at V and 9 bases at J, leaving 10 bases unmatched. The CDR3 loop is CASSERGAGGLGEQFF. The sequenced part of the CDR3 DNA is TGCGCCAGCAGTGAGAGAGGAGCGGGGGGGCTCGGTGAG.

This clone was detected ten times or more. The read falls 3 residues short of the CDR3 end, and the missing part is taken from the germline J gene. The V and J genes are TRBV2 and TRBJ2-4; no clear D. Deletions cut 11 bases from V and 7 bases from J, with 12 bases between. The CDR3 is made up of 11 amino acids. The germline gives CDR1 SNHLY, CDR2 FYNNEI. The chain's CDR3 is CASSLGNIQYF. The sequenced CDR3 bases are TGTGCCTCCTCTTTAGGGAACATT.

This clone was counted many times. The read halts 3 residues ahead of the CDR3 end, with the missing end drawn from the germline J gene. The V gene is TRBV19, the J gene TRBJ2-7; 9 bases match TRBD1. The CDR3 covers 15 residues. J gave up 4 bases and V 5 bases, and 9 bases lay outside the gene matches. The germline CDR1 and CDR2 sequences are LNHDA and SQIVND (reference sequence). The chain's CDR3 is CASSLYRDRAYEQYF. Partial CDR3 DNA: TGTGCCAGTAGTCTCTACCGGGACAGGGCTTACGAG.

This clone was counted ten times or more. The read terminates 3 residues before the CDR3 end, so the remaining end is supplied by the germline J gene. The V and J genes are TRBV7-2 and TRBJ2-1; TRBD2 matches at 11 bases. Germline CDR1 is SGHTA and CDR2 is FQGNSA. V lost 5 bases to trimming and J lost 8 bases; unmatched junction nucleotides: 5. The CDR3 is 14 residues long. CDR3 region: CASSKFSGGDEQFF. CDR3 DNA (partial): TGTGCCAGCAGCAAATTTAGCGGGGGGGATGAG.

This clone was seen a few times. Incomplete CDR3 DNA: TGTGCCAGCAGCCAGGGACTAGCGGGGGGAAAAGAGGAGACC. Translation gives CASSQGLAGGKEET. The CDR3, in full, reads CASSQGLAGGKEETQYF. The rearrangement links TRBV4-2 to TRBJ2-5; TRBD2 aligns across 15 bases. Read coverage stops 3 residues before the CDR3 terminus; the germline J gene supplies the remainder. Germline CDR1 LGHNA, CDR2 YNFKEQ. This CDR3 has 17 amino acids. Trimming removed 3 bases from V and 5 bases from J; junction bases left unmatched: 7.

This clone was counted many times. The read finishes 3 residues shy of the CDR3 end, and the germline J gene is used to complete it. The chain has TRBV18 and TRBJ1-1, with D perhaps TRBD1 (5 bases). V was trimmed by 5 bases and J by 3 bases, leaving 16 bases between them. This CDR3 is 15 amino acids long. Germline V gene data show CDR1 as KGHSH and CDR2 as LQKENI. The chain's CDR3 is CASSYNPGFYTEAFF. The DNA read from the CDR3 is TGTGCCAGCTCATATAATCCAGGGTTCTACACTGAA.

This clone was detected ten times or more. The DNA ends 3 residues before the CDR3 does, and the rest of the CDR3 is filled in from the germline J gene. This chain connects TRBV10-3 to TRBJ1-2, with 7 bases fitting TRBD1. Per germline, CDR1 ENHRY and CDR2 SYGVKD. The V segment lost 3 bases and the J segment 0 bases; nucleotides outside the gene matches: 7. The CDR3 consists of 16 residues. The sequenced CDR3 bases are TGTGCCATCAGTGATCCGGGACAGTCGTCTAACTATGGC. Translating gives CAISDPGQSSNYG. The CDR3 in its entirety is CAISDPGQSSNYGYTF.

This clone was recorded at least ten times. The covered CDR3 bases are TGCGCCAGCACCTGGGACAGGGCAACTAATGAAAAA. The encoded protein is CASTWDRATNEK. Given in full, the CDR3 is CASTWDRATNEKLFF. The chain couples TRBV10-2 to TRBJ1-4; 9 nucleotides align to TRBD1. The read terminates 3 residues before the CDR3 end, so the remaining end is supplied by the germline J gene. V was clipped by 7 bases and J by 0 bases; unmatched bases: 3. Germline V gene data show CDR1 as WSHSY and CDR2 as SAAADI. The CDR3 sequence is 15 residues long.

This clone has ten or more counts. The CDR3 extends 3 residues past the end of the read, so its final part is completed from the germline J gene. J is TRBJ2-3 and V is TRBV7-9; maybe TRBD2 (7 bases). The CDR3 is made up of 15 amino acids. The germline V gene encodes CDR1 SEHNR and CDR2 FQNEAQ (reference sequence). With 6 bases removed from V and 4 bases from J, the gap between germline ends came to 17 bases. This chain's CDR3 is CASRALGGRADTQYF. The CDR3 DNA, read in part, is TGTGCCAGCAGAGCCTTGGGGGGGCGCGCAGATACG.

This clone was counted many times. The read falls 3 residues short of the CDR3 end, and the missing part is taken from the germline J gene. The chain uses TRBV2 and TRBJ2-7; the match to TRBD1 covers 11 bases. The CDR3 has 14 amino acids. Germline CDR1 SNHLY, CDR2 FYNNEI. The ends lost 9 bases at V and 5 bases at J; junction bases unmatched: 9. The sequenced part of the CDR3 DNA is TGTGCCAGTCCGGGGACAGGGGGTACCCACGAG. This encodes CASPGTGGTHE. From start to end, the CDR3 is CASPGTGGTHEQYF.

This clone was counted at least ten times. The read ends 3 residues early relative to the CDR3; the germline J gene fills the gap. This sequence joins TRBV6-2 or TRBV6-3 and TRBJ2-7; the D gene is possibly TRBD1 (6 bases). Germline CDR1 and CDR2: MNHEY and SVGEGT. Trimming stripped 6 bases from V and 5 bases from J, with 11 bases between. The CDR3 sequence is 12 residues long. The CDR3 reads CASSAQGNEQYF. The sequenced CDR3 bases are TGTGCCAGCAGCGCCCAGGGGAACGAG.

This clone was detected many times. The CDR3 extends 3 residues past the end of the read, so its final part is completed from the germline J gene. V usage is TRBV20-1 and J usage is TRBJ2-3; 8 positions match TRBD2. The germline CDR1 and CDR2 sequences are DFQATT and SNEGSKA (reference sequence). This CDR3 spans 14 amino acids. Trimming took 4 bases from V and 2 from J; bases not matched to a gene: 5. The CDR3 here is CSAKAGGSTDTQYF. The CDR3 DNA, read in part, is TGCAGTGCTAAGGCGGGGGGTTCCACAGATACG.

There are many counts of this clone. The CDR3 end falls 3 residues outside the read, so it is completed with the germline J gene. V usage is TRBV7-8 and J usage is TRBJ2-3; no reliable D call. CDR3 length: 12 amino acids. The germline V gene has CDR1 SGHVS and CDR2 FQNEAQ. Deletions cut 6 bases from V and 7 bases from J, with 11 bases between. The sequenced part of the CDR3 DNA is TGTGCCAGCAGTTCCCTAGAGTATACG. Encoded protein: CASSSLEYT. The full CDR3 protein is CASSSLEYTQYF.

This clone is medium-sized in the sample. The read ends 3 residues before the CDR3 terminus; that terminus is restored from the germline J gene. The chain joins TRBV7-8 to TRBJ2-7; weak D call: TRBD2 (7 bases). V dropped 3 bases and J dropped 4 bases, with 16 bases sitting between them. This CDR3 has 15 residues. Germline V gives CDR1 SGHVS, CDR2 FQNEAQ. This CDR3 is CASSFRLAGAYEQYF. The CDR3 DNA, read in part, is TGTGCCAGCAGCTTCCGCTTGGCGGGGGCATACGAG. The whole variable domain, filled in from reference TRBV7-8 and TRBJ2-7, reads GAGVSQSPRYKVAKRGQDVALRCDPISGHVSLFWYQQALGQGPEFLTYFQNEAQLDKSGLPSDRFFAERPEGSVSTLKIQRTQQEDSAVYLCASSFRLAGAYEQYFGPGTRLTVT.

This clone was seen repeatedly, ten times or more. The read finishes 3 residues shy of the CDR3 end, and the germline J gene is used to complete it. V is TRBV6-4 and J is TRBJ2-7, with 10 bases aligning to TRBD1. The CDR3 spans 14 residues. Germline loops: CDR1 MRHNA, CDR2 SNTAGT. V gave up 6 bases and J gave up 3 bases; unmatched junction bases: 5. The CDR3 is CASRAGTGDYEQYF. The CDR3 bases that were read are TGTGCCAGCAGGGCCGGGACAGGGGACTACGAG.